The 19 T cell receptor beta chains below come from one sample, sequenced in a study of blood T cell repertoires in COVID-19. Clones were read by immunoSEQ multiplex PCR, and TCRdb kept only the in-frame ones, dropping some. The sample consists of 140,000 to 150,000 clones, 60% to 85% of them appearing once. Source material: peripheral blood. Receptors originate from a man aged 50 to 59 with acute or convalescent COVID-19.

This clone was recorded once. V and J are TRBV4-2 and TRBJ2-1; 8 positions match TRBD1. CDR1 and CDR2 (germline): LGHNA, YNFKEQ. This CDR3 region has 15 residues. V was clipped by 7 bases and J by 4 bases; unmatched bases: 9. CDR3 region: CASTQDREAYNEQFF. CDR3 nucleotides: TGTGCCAGCACCCAGGACAGGGAAGCATACAATGAGCAGTTCTTC.

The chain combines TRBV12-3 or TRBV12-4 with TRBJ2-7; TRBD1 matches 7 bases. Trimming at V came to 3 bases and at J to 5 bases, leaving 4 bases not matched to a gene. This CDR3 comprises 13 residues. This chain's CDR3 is CASSFRGPDEQYF. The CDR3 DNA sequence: TGTGCCAGCAGTTTTAGGGGGCCCGACGAGCAGTACTTC.

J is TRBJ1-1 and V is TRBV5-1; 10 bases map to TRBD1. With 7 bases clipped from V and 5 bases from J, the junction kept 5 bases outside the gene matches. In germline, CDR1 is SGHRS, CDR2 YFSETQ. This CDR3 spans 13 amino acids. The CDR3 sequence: CASFRDRGTEAFF. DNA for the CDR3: TGCGCCAGCTTCCGGGACAGGGGTACTGAAGCTTTCTTT.

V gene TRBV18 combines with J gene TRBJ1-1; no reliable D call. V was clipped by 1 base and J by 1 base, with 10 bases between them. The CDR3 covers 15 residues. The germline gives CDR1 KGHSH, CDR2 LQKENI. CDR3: CASSPRKTGNTEAFF. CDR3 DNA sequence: TGTGCCAGCTCACCACGGAAGACGGGGAACACTGAAGCTTTCTTT.

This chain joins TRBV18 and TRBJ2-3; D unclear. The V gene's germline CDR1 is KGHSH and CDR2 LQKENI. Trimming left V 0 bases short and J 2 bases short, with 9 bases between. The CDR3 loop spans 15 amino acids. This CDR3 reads CASSPPEQTTDTQYF. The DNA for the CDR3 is TGTGCCAGCTCACCACCGGAACAGACCACAGATACGCAGTATTTT.

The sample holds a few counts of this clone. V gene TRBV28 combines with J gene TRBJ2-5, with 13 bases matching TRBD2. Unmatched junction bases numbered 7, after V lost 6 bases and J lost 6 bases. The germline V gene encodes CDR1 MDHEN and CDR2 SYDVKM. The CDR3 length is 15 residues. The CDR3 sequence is CASRGTSGVLKTQYF. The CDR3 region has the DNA TGTGCCAGCAGGGGGACTAGCGGGGTATTAAAGACCCAGTACTTC.

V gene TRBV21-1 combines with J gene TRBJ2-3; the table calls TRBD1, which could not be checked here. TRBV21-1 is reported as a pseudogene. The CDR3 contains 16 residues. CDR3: CATWTGSGPSTDTQYF. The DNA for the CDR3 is TGTGCCACCTGGACAGGCTCGGGTCCTAGCACAGATACGCAGTATTTT.

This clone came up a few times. The CDR3 DNA is TGTGCCAGCAGCCTACCCACGTACGGGGGACAGGGGGTAGAGAGCAATCAGCCCCAGCATTTT. The encoded protein is CASSLPTYGGQGVESNQPQHF. The chain uses TRBV28 and TRBJ1-5, with 11 bases lining up with TRBD1. The CDR3 consists of 21 residues. The trim removed 6 bases at V and 1 base at J, leaving 20 bases unmatched. Germline-derived CDR1 and CDR2 are MDHEN and SYDVKM.

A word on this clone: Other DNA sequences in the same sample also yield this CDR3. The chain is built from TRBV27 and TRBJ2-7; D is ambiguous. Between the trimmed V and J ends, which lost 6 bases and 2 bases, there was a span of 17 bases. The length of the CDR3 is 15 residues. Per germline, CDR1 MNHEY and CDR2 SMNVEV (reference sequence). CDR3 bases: TGTGCCAGCAGACCCGACACTGGTTTACCCTACGAGCAGTACGTC. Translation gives CASRPDTGLPYEQYV.

CDR3 residues: CAISSGSGGVSYEQYF. CDR3 coding DNA: TGTGCCATCAGCAGTGGTAGCGGGGGGGTTTCCTACGAGCAGTACTTC. This chain links TRBV10-3 with TRBJ2-7, with 11 positions matching TRBD2. Trimming took 6 bases from V and 1 from J; bases not matched to a gene: 8. The CDR3 covers 16 residues. The germline V gene encodes CDR1 ENHRY and CDR2 SYGVKD.

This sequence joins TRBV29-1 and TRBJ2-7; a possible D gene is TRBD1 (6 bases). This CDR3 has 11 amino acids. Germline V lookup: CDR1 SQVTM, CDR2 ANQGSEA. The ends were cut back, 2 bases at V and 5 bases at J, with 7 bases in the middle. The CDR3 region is CSVEQGNEQYF. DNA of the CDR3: TGCAGCGTTGAACAGGGGAACGAGCAGTACTTC.

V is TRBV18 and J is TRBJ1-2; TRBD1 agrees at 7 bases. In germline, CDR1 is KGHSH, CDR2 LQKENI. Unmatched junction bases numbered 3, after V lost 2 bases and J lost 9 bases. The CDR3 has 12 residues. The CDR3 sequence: CASSPDRDRYTF. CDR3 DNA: TGTGCCAGCTCACCAGACAGGGATCGCTACACCTTC.

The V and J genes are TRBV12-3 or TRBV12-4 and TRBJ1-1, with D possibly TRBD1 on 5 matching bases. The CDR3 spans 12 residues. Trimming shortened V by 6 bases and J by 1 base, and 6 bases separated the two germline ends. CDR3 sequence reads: CASSQGNTEAFF. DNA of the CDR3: TGTGCCAGCAGCCAGGGGAACACTGAAGCTTTCTTT.

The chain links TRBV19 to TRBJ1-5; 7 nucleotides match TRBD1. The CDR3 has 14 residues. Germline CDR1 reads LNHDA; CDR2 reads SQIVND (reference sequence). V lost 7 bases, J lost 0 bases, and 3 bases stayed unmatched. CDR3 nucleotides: TGTGCCAGTACCCCAGGGGGTAGCAATCAGCCCCAGCATTTT. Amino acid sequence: CASTPGGSNQPQHF.

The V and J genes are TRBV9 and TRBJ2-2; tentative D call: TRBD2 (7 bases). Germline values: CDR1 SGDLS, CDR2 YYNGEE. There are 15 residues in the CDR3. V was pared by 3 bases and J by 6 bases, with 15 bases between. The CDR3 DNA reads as TGTGCCAGCAGCGGCTCGGGGGGCCAGTCCGGGGAGCTGTTTTTT. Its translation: CASSGSGGQSGELFF.

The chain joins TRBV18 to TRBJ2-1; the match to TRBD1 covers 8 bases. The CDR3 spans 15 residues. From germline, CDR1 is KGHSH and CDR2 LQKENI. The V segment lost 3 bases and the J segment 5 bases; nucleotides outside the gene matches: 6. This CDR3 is CASSPAGQADNEQFF. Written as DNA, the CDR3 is TGTGCCAGCTCACCTGCGGGACAGGCGGACAATGAGCAGTTCTTC.

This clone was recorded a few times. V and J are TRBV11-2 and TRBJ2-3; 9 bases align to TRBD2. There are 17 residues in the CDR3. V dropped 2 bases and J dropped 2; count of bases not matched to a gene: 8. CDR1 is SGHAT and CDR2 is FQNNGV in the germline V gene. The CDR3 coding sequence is TGTGCCAGCAGCTTAAGTTGGCGGGGGGGATACACAGATACGCAGTATTTT. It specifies CASSLSWRGGYTDTQYF.

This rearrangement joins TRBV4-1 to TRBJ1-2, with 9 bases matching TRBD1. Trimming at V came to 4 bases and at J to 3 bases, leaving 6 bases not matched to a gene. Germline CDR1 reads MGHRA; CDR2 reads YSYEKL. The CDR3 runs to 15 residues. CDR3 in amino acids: CASSRGRTGDYGYTF. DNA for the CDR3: TGCGCCAGCAGCCGGGGACGGACAGGGGACTATGGCTACACCTTC.

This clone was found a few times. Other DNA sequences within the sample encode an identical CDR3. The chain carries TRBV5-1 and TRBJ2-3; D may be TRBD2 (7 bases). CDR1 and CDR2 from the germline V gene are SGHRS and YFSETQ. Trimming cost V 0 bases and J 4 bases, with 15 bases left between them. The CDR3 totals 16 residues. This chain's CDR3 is CASSLATSEGADTQYF. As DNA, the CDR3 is TGCGCCAGCAGCTTGGCCACTAGCGAGGGGGCAGATACGCAGTATTTT.